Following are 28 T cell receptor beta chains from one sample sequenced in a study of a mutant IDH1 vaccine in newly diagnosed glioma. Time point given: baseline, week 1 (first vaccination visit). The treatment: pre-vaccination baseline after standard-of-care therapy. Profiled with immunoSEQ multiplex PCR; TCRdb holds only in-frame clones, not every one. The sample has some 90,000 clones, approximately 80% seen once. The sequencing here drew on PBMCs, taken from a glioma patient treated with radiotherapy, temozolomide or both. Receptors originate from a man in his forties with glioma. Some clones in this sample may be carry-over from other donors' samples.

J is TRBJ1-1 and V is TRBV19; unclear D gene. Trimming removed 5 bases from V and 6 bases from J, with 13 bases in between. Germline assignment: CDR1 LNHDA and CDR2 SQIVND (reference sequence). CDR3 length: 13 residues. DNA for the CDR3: TGTGCCAGTAGTCTCAATTTAGTGGCTGAAGCTTTCTTT. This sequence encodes CASSLNLVAEAFF.

The CDR3 sequence is CASSGQPYEQYF. For the CDR3, the DNA is TGTGCCAGCTCTGGACAGCCCTACGAGCAGTACTTC. The chain links TRBV2 to TRBJ2-7, with D perhaps matching TRBD1 (6 bases). Looked up from germline, CDR1 is SNHLY and CDR2 is FYNNEI. CDR3 length equals 12 residues. V was cut by 8 bases and J by 2 bases, with 10 bases left in between.

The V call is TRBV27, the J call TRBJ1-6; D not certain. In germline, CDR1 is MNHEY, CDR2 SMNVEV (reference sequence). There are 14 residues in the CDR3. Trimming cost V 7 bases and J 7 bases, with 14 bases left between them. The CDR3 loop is CASNTARNNSPLHF. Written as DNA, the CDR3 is TGTGCCAGCAACACGGCACGGAACAATTCACCCCTCCACTTT.

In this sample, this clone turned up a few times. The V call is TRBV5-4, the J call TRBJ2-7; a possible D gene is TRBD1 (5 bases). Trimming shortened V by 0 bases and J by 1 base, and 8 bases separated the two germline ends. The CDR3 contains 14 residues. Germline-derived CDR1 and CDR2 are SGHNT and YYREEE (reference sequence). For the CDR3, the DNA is TGTGCCAGCAGCTTGGGCCAGGGATCCTACGAGCAGTACTTC. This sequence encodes CASSLGQGSYEQYF.

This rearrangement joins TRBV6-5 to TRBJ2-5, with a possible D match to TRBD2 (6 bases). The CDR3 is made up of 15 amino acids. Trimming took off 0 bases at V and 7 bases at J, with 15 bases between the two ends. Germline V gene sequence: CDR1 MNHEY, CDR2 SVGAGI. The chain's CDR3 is CASSYSLLAKRTQYF. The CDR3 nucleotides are TGTGCCAGCAGTTACTCTCTGCTAGCGAAGAGGACCCAGTACTTC.

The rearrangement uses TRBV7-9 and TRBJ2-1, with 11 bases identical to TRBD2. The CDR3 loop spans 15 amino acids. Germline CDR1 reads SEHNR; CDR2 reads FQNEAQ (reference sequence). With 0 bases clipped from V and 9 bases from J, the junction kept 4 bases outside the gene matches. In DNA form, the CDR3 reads TGTGCCAGCAGCTTAGCGGGTAGCGGGGGGGGTGAGCAGTTCTTC. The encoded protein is CASSLAGSGGGEQFF.

The CDR3 bases are TGTGCCAGCAGTCTGGGACAGTTTAATGAAAAACTGTTTTTT. Protein product: CASSLGQFNEKLFF. The chain couples TRBV6-6 to TRBJ1-4; 7 nucleotides align to TRBD1. Losses at the gene ends were 5 bases for V and 4 bases for J; bases not matched to a gene: 4. Germline V gives CDR1 MNHNY, CDR2 SVGAGI (reference sequence). The CDR3 is made up of 14 amino acids.

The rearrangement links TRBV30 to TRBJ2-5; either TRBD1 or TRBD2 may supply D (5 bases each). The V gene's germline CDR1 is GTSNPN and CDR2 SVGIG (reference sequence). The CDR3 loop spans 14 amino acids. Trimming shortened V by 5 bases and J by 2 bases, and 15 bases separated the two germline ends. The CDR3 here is CAWASGTTQETQYF. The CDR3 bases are TGTGCCTGGGCCTCCGGGACCACACAAGAGACCCAGTACTTC.

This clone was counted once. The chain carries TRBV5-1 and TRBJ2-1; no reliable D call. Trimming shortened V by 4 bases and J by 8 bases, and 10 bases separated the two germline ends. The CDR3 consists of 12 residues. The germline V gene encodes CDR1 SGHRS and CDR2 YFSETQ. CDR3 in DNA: TGCGCCAGCAGCATATACTTGGATGAGCAGTTCTTC. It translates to CASSIYLDEQFF.

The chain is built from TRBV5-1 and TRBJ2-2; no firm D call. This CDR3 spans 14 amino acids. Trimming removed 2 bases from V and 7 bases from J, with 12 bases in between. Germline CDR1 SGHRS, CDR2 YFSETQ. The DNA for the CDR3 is TGCGCCAGCAGCTTAAGCTTCGTGGGCGGGGAGCTGTTTTTT. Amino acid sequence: CASSLSFVGGELFF.

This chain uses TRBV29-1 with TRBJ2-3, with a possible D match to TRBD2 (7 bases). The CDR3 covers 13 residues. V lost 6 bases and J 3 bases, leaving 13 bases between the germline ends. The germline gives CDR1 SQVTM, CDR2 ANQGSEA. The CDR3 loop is CSVGGGPTDTQYF. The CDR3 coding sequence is TGCAGCGTGGGAGGGGGTCCTACAGATACGCAGTATTTT.

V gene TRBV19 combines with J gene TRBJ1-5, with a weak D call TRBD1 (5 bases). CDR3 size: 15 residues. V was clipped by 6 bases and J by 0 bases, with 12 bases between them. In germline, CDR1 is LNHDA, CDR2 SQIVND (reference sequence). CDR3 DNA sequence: TGTGCCAGTAGGGGGGACCACAATAGCAATCAGCCCCAGCATTTT. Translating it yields CASRGDHNSNQPQHF.

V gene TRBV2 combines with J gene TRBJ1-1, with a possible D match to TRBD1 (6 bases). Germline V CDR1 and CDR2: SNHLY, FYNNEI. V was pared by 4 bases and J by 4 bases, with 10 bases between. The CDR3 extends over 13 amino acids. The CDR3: CASSAGGGTEAFF. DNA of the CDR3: TGTGCCAGCAGTGCGGGGGGCGGCACTGAAGCTTTCTTT.

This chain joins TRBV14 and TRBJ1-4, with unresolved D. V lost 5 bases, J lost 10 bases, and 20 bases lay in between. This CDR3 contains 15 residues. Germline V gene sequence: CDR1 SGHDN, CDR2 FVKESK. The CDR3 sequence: CASSLQGYSTGKLFF. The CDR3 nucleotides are TGTGCCAGCAGCTTACAAGGTTACTCGACTGGAAAACTGTTTTTT.

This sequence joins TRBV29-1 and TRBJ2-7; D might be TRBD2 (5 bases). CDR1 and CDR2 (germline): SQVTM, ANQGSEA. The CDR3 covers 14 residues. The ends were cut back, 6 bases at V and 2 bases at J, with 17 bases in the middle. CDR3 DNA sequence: TGCAGCGTAGATGGACTCCAAGGTCCCTACGAGCAGTACTTC. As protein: CSVDGLQGPYEQYF.

The CDR3 region is CASSQGTVTYEQYF. Written as DNA, the CDR3 is TGTGCCAGCTCACAAGGGACAGTAACCTACGAGCAGTACTTC. The V gene is TRBV18, the J gene TRBJ2-7; 7 positions agree with TRBD1. J was trimmed by 2 bases and V by 4 bases; bases with no gene match: 5. The length of the CDR3 is 14 residues. Germline loops: CDR1 KGHSH, CDR2 LQKENI.

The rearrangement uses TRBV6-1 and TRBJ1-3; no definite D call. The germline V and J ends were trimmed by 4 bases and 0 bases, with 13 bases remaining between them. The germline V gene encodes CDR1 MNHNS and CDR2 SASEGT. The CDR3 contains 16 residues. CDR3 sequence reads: CASSAGLVNSGNTIYF. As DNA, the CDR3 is TGTGCCAGCAGTGCAGGCCTGGTTAACTCTGGAAACACCATATATTTT.

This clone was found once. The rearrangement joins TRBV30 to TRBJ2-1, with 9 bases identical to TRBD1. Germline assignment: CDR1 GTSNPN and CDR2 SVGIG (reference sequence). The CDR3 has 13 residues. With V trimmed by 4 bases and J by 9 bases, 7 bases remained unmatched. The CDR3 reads CAWTGTGFGEQFF. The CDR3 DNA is TGTGCCTGGACCGGGACAGGGTTTGGTGAGCAGTTCTTC.

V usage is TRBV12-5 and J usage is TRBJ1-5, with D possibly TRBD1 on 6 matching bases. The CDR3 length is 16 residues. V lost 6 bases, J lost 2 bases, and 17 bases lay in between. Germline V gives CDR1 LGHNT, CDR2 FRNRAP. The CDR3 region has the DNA TGTGCTAGTGGCACAGGACAGCCGACGCGCAATCAGCCCCAGCATTTT. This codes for CASGTGQPTRNQPQHF.

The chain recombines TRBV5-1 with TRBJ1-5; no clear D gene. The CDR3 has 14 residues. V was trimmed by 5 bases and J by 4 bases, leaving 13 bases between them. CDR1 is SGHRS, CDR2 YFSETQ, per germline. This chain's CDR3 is CASRGSGENQPQHF. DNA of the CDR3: TGCGCCAGCAGGGGGTCGGGTGAAAATCAGCCCCAGCATTTT. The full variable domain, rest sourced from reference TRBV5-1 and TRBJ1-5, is KAGVTQTPRYLIKTRGQQVTLSCSPISGHRSVSWYQQTPGQGLQFLFEYFSETQRNKGNFPGRFSGRQFSNSRSEMNVSTLELGDSALYLCASRGSGENQPQHFGDGTRLSIL.

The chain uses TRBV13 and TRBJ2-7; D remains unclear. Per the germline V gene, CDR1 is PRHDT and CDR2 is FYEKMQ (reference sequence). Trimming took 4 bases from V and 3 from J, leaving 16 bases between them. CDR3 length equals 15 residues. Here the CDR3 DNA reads TGTGCCAGCAGCTCGGGCCTCTCGGCCCACTACGAGCAGTACTTC. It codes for CASSSGLSAHYEQYF.

The CDR3, as DNA: TGCAGCGTTGAAAACGCTAACTATGGCTACACCTTC. Residues: CSVENANYGYTF. The genes are TRBV29-1 and TRBJ1-2, with no clear D. Between the trimmed V and J ends, which lost 2 bases and 0 bases, there was a span of 4 bases. Germline V CDR1 and CDR2: SQVTM, ANQGSEA. CDR3 length equals 12 residues.

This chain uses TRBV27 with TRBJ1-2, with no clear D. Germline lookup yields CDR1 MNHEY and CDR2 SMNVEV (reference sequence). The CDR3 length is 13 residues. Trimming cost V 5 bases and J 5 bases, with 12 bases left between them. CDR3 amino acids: CASSTTGGYGYTF. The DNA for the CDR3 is TGTGCCAGCAGTACCACGGGTGGTTATGGCTACACCTTC.

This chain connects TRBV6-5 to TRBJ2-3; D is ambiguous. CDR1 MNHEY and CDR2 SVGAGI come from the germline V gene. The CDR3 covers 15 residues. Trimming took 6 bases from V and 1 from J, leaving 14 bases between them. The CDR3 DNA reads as TGTGCCAGCAGGATGGTCAGTTCTCGCACAGATACGCAGTATTTT. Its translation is CASRMVSSRTDTQYF.

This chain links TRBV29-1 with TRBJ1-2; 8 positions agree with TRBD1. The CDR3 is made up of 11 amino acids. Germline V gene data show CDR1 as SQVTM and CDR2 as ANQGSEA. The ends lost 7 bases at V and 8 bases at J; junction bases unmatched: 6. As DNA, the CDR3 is TGCAGCGCTACAGGGGGTGGAGGCTACACCTTC. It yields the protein CSATGGGGYTF. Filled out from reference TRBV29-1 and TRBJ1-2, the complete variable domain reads SAVISQKPSRDICQRGTSLTIQCQVDSQVTMMFWYRQQPGQSLTLIATANQGSEATYESGFVIDKFPISRPNLTFSTLTVSNMSPEDSSIYLCSATGGGGYTFGSGTRLTVV.

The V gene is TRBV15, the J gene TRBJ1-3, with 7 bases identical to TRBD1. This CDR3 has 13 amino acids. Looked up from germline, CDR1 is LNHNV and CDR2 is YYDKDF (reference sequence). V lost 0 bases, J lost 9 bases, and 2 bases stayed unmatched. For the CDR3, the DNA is TGTGCCACCAGCAGAGACCCAGGGGGCACCATATATTTT. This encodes CATSRDPGGTIYF.

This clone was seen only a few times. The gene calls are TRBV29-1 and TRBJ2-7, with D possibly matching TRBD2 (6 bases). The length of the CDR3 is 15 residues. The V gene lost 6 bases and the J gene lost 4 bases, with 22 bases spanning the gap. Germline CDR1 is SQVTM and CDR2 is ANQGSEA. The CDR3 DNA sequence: TGCAGCGTGACCCTTATGCCGGGACTGGGATACGAGCAGTACTTC. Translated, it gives CSVTLMPGLGYEQYF.

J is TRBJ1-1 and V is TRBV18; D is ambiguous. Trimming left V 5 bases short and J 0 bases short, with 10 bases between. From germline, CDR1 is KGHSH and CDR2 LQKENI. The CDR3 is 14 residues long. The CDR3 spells CASSAVGMNTEAFF. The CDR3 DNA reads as TGTGCCAGCTCAGCGGTGGGGATGAACACTGAAGCTTTCTTT.